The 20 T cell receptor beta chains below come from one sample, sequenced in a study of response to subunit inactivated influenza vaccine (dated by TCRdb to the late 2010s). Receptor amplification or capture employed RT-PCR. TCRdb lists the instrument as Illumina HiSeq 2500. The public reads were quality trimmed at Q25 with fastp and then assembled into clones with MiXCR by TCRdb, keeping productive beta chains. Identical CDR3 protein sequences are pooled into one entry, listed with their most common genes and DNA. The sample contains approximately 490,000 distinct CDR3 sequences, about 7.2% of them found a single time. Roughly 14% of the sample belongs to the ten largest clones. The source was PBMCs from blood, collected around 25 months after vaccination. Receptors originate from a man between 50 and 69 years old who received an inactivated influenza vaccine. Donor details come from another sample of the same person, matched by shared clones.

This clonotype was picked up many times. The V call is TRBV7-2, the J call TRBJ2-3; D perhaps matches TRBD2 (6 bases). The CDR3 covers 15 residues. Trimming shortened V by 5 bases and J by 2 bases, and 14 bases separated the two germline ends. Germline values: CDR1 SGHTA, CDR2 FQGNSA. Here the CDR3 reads CASSASGSPTDTQYF. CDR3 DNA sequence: TGTGCCAGCAGCGCGAGCGGGTCACCCACAGATACGCAGTATTTT. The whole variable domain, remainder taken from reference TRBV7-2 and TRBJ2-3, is GAGVSQSPSNKVTEKGKDVELRCDPISGHTALYWYRQSLGQGLEFLIYFQGNSAPDKSGLPSDRFSAERTGGSVSTLTIQRTQQEDSAVYLCASSASGSPTDTQYFGPGTRLTVL.

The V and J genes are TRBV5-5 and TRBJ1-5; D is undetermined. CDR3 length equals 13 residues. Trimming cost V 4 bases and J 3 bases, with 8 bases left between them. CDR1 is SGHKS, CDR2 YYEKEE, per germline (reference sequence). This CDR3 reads CASSPSPNQPQHF. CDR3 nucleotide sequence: TGTGCCAGCAGCCCCTCCCCCAATCAGCCCCAGCATTTT.

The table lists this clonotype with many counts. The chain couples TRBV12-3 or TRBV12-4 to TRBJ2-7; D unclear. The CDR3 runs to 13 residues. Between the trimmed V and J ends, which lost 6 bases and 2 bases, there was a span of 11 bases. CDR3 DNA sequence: TGTGCCAGCAGCTCCCTAATAGCCTACGAGCAGTACTTC. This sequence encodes CASSSLIAYEQYF.

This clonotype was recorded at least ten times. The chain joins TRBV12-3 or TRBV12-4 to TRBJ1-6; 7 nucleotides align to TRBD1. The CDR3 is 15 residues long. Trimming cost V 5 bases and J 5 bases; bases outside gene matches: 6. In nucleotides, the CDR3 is TGTGCCAGCAGTGTCCGGGACAGAGATAATTCACCCCTCCACTTT. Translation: CASSVRDRDNSPLHF.

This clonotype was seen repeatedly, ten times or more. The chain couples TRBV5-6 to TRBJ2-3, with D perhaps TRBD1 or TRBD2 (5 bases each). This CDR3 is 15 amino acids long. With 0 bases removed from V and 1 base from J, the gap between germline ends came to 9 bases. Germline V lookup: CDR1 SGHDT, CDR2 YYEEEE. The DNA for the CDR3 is TGTGCCAGCAGCTTGGAGCAGGGACGCACAGATACGCAGTATTTT. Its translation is CASSLEQGRTDTQYF.

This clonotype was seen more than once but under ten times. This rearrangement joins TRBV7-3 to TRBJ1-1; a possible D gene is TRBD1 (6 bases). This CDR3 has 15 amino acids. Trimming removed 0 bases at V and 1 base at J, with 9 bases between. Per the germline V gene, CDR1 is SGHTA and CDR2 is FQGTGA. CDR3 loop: CASSLTRTANTEAFF. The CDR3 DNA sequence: TGTGCCAGCAGCTTAACGCGGACAGCGAACACTGAAGCTTTCTTT.

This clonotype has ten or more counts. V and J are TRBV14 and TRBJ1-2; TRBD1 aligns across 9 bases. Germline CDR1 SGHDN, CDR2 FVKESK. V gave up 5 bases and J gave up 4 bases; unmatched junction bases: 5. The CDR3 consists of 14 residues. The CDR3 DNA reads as TGTGCCAGCAGCGTTGGGACAGGGCCCTATGGCTACACCTTC. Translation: CASSVGTGPYGYTF.

Written as DNA, the CDR3 is TGTGCCAGCAGCTTAAGATCGGTAGCCACGTCGGCCTACAATGAGCAGTTCTTC. Amino acids: CASSLRSVATSAYNEQFF. The V gene is TRBV11-1, the J gene TRBJ2-1; D gene unclear. The CDR3 spans 18 residues. CDR1 is SGHAT, CDR2 FQDESV, per germline (reference sequence). Trimming shortened V by 2 bases and J by 2 bases, and 19 bases separated the two germline ends.

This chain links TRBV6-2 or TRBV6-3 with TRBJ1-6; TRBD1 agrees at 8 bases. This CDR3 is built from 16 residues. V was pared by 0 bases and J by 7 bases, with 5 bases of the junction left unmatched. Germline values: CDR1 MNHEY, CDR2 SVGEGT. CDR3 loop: CASSYSRTGKNSPLHF. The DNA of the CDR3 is TGTGCCAGCAGTTACTCGAGGACAGGGAAAAATTCACCCCTCCACTTT.

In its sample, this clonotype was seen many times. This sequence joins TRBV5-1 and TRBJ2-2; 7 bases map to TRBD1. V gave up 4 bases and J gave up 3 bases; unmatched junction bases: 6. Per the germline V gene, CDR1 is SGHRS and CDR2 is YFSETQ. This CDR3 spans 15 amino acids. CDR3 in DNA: TGCGCCAGCAGCACCCGACAGGGCCACACCGGGGAGCTGTTTTTT. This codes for CASSTRQGHTGELFF.

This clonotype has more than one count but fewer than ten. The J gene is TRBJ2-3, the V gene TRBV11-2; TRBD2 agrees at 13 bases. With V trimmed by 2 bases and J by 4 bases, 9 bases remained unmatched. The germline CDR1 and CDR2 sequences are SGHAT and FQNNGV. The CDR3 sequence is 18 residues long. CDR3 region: CASSLHGTSGANADTQYF. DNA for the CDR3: TGTGCCAGCAGCTTACACGGGACTAGCGGGGCGAACGCAGATACGCAGTATTTT.

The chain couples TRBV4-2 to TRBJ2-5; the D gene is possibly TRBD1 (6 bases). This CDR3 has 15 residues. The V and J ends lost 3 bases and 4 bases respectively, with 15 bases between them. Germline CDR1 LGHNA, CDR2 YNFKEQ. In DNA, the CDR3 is TGTGCCAGCAGCCACGGTGGCAGGGGAACAGAGACCCAGTACTTC. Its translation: CASSHGGRGTETQYF.

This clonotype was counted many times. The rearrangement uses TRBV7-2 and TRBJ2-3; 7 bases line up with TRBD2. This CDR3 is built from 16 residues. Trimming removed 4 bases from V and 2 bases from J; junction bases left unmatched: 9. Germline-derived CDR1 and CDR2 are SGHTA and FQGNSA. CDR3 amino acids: CASSSLPGLHTDTQYF. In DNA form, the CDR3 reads TGTGCCAGCAGCTCACTACCGGGACTACACACAGATACGCAGTATTTT.

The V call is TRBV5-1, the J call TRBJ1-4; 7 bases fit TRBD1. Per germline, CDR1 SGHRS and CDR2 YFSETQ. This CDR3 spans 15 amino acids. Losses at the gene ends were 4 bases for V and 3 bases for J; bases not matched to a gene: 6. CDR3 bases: TGCGCCAGCAGCCCCACCGGGACAGCTAATGAAAAACTGTTTTTT. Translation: CASSPTGTANEKLFF.

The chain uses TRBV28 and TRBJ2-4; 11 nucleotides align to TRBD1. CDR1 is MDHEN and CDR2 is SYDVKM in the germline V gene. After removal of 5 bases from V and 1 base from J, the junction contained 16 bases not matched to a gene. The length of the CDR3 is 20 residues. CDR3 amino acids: CASSPFSGTGGGWAKNIQYF. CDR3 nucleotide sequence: TGTGCCAGCAGTCCTTTCTCCGGGACAGGGGGTGGTTGGGCCAAAAACATTCAGTACTTC.

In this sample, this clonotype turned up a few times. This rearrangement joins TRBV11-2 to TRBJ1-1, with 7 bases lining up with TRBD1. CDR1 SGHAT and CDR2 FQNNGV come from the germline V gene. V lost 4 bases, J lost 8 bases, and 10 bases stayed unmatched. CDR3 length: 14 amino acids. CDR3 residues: CASSYSLTGTEAFF. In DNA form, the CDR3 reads TGTGCCAGCAGCTACTCCTTGACAGGGACCGAAGCTTTCTTT.

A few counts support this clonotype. The DNA of the CDR3 is TGTGCCAGCAGCTTCTTCTCATCCGGCGGTTCCTACGAGCAGTACTTC. This encodes CASSFFSSGGSYEQYF. The chain employs TRBV7-6 and TRBJ2-7, with D unclear. V dropped 3 bases and J dropped 1 base, with 16 bases sitting between them. This CDR3 is 16 amino acids long. Germline V lookup: CDR1 SGHVS, CDR2 FNYEAQ.

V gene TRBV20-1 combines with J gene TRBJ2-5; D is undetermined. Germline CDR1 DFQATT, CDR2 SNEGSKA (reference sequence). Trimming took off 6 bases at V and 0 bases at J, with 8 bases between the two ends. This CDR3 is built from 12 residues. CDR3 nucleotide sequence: TGCAGTGCGCTCTTCAACCAAGAGACCCAGTACTTC. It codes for CSALFNQETQYF.

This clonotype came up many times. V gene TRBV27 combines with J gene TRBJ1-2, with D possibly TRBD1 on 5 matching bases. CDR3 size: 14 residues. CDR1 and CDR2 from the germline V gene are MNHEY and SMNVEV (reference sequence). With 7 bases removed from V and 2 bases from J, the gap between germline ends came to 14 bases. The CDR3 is CASTSMQGNYGYTF. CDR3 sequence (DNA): TGTGCCAGCACCTCCATGCAGGGCAACTATGGCTACACCTTC.

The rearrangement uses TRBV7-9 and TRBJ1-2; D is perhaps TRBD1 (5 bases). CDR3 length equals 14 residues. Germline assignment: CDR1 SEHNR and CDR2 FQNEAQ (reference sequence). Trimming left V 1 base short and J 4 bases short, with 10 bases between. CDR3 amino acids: CASSLDDRSYGYTF. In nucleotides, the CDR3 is TGTGCCAGCAGCTTAGATGACAGAAGCTATGGCTACACCTTC.